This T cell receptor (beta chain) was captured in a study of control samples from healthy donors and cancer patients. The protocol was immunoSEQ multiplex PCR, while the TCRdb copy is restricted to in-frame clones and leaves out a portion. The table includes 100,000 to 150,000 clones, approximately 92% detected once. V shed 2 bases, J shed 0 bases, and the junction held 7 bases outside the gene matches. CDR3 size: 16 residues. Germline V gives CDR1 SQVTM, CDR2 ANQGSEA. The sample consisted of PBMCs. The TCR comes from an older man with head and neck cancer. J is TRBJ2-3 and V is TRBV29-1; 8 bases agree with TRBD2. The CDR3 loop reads CSVEKSGGHSTDTQYF. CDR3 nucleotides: TGCAGCGTTGAAAAAAGCGGGGGCCATAGCACAGATACGCAGTATTTT.